These 23 T cell receptor beta chains were sequenced from one sample in a study of blood T cell repertoires in COVID-19. Method: immunoSEQ multiplex PCR; TCRdb's copy keeps in-frame clones and lacks some. The sample consists of around 280,000 clones, approximately 84% of them appearing once. Material: peripheral blood. The receptors shown here come from a woman aged 25 to 39 who had recovered from COVID-19.

The chain carries TRBV6-2 or TRBV6-3 and TRBJ2-7; D not resolved. The germline V gene has CDR1 MNHEY and CDR2 SVGEGT. Trimming cost V 0 bases and J 6 bases, with 9 bases left between them. The CDR3 consists of 13 residues. Written as DNA, the CDR3 is TGTGCCAGCAGTTACTCGCTAATTGGCGAGCAGTACTTC. As protein: CASSYSLIGEQYF.

The V gene is TRBV6-6, the J gene TRBJ2-5; 7 nucleotides match TRBD1. CDR3 length equals 16 residues. The junction had 16 bases not matched to a gene; V was cut back by 7 bases and J by 5 bases. Germline V gene sequence: CDR1 MNHNY, CDR2 SVGAGI (reference sequence). This chain's CDR3 is CASTNRGRAVDETQYF. CDR3 bases: TGTGCCAGCACCAACAGGGGAAGGGCGGTGGATGAGACCCAGTACTTC.

The rearrangement links TRBV5-1 to TRBJ2-2; 11 bases are a match to TRBD2. Germline V gene data show CDR1 as SGHRS and CDR2 as YFSETQ. The CDR3 sequence is 20 residues long. Trimming cost V 4 bases and J 2 bases; bases outside gene matches: 16. The CDR3 DNA reads as TGCGCCAGCAGCCAAATATTTTTTACCGGGACTAGCGGCAACACCGGGGAGCTGTTTTTT. It encodes CASSQIFFTGTSGNTGELFF.

This clone was seen only once. The CDR3 here is CASTHLPGTQYF. CDR3 DNA sequence: TGTGCCAGCACCCACCTCCCAGGGACCCAGTACTTC. This sequence joins TRBV25-1 and TRBJ2-5; no clear D. Germline V gene sequence: CDR1 MGHDK, CDR2 SYGVNS. V dropped 7 bases and J dropped 7 bases, with 13 bases sitting between them. The CDR3 extends over 12 amino acids.

V usage is TRBV7-9 and J usage is TRBJ2-3, with D tentatively TRBD1 (5 bases). In germline, CDR1 is SEHNR, CDR2 FQNEAQ (reference sequence). Trimming cost V 5 bases and J 1 base, with 13 bases left between them. This CDR3 has 15 amino acids. The CDR3 spells CASSPRQWGTDTQYF. The CDR3 bases are TGTGCCAGCAGCCCTCGACAGTGGGGCACAGATACGCAGTATTTT.

J is TRBJ1-1 and V is TRBV30, with D maybe TRBD1 (5 bases). V dropped 1 base and J dropped 1 base, with 10 bases sitting between them. CDR3 length: 14 residues. Germline values: CDR1 GTSNPN, CDR2 SVGIG (reference sequence). Here the CDR3 reads CAWSGDLANTEAFF. CDR3 nucleotide sequence: TGTGCCTGGAGTGGGGACTTAGCGAACACTGAAGCTTTCTTT.

The V call is TRBV19, the J call TRBJ2-1; 7 positions match TRBD1. Germline V CDR1 and CDR2: LNHDA, SQIVND (reference sequence). Trimming took 6 bases from V and 3 from J; bases not matched to a gene: 8. The CDR3 has 15 amino acids. The chain's CDR3 is CASSLQGVDYNEQFF. The CDR3 DNA reads as TGTGCCAGTAGCCTTCAGGGGGTTGACTACAATGAGCAGTTCTTC.

The rearrangement joins TRBV6-1 to TRBJ2-1; the match to TRBD2 covers 12 bases. J gave up 12 bases and V 4 bases, and 16 bases lay outside the gene matches. CDR3 size: 17 residues. Germline V gene lookup returns CDR1 MNHNS and CDR2 SASEGT. The CDR3, as DNA: TGTGCCAGCAGTGTAGGGTCGCCGGGACTAGCGGGCTTAGGGCAGTTCTTC. It codes for CASSVGSPGLAGLGQFF.

J is TRBJ1-1 and V is TRBV18; 8 nucleotides agree with TRBD1. The germline CDR1 and CDR2 sequences are KGHSH and LQKENI. The V gene end was trimmed by 6 bases and the J gene end by 11 bases; junction bases not matched to a gene: 8. CDR3 size: 12 residues. The CDR3 sequence is CASSQDRAGAFF. CDR3 in DNA: TGTGCCAGCTCCCAGGACAGGGCCGGGGCTTTCTTT.

The chain employs TRBV28 and TRBJ2-4; TRBD1 might be the D (6 bases). The CDR3 length is 14 residues. Trimming shortened V by 8 bases and J by 9 bases, and 20 bases separated the two germline ends. The germline V gene encodes CDR1 MDHEN and CDR2 SYDVKM. The CDR3 is CASGLRQGSSIQYF. The CDR3 DNA reads as TGTGCCAGCGGACTCCGTCAGGGGTCGAGCATTCAGTACTTC.

The gene calls are TRBV7-6 and TRBJ2-7, with 11 positions matching TRBD2. V dropped 5 bases and J dropped 4; count of bases not matched to a gene: 10. Germline V lookup: CDR1 SGHVS, CDR2 FNYEAQ. The CDR3 is 16 residues long. The CDR3: CASSAGGASGRYEQYF. CDR3 in DNA: TGTGCCAGCAGCGCTGGGGGGGCTAGCGGGAGGTACGAGCAGTACTTC.

The chain links TRBV19 to TRBJ1-5, with D possibly TRBD1 on 5 matching bases. This CDR3 spans 16 amino acids. Germline V lookup: CDR1 LNHDA, CDR2 SQIVND (reference sequence). V lost 3 bases and J 0 bases, leaving 12 bases between the germline ends. The CDR3: CASSIGGVNSNQPQHF. The CDR3 DNA follows: TGTGCCAGTAGTATCGGAGGGGTGAATAGCAATCAGCCCCAGCATTTT.

V and J are TRBV7-2 and TRBJ2-7, with a weak D call TRBD1 (5 bases). The CDR3 covers 14 residues. Germline V gives CDR1 SGHTA, CDR2 FQGNSA. With 4 bases removed from V and 4 bases from J, the gap between germline ends came to 14 bases. The CDR3 DNA sequence: TGTGCCAGCAGCTCGGCGCAGGGTTTTTACGAGCAGTACTTC. It is translated as CASSSAQGFYEQYF.

This clone was counted between two and nine times. This chain joins TRBV11-2 and TRBJ1-2; perhaps TRBD1 as D (6 bases). Germline CDR1 reads SGHAT; CDR2 reads FQNNGV. This CDR3 has 13 amino acids. The V end was cut by 1 base, the J end by 7 bases, with 10 bases between. The CDR3 sequence: CASSLGQVGGYTF. The CDR3, as DNA: TGTGCCAGCAGCTTAGGACAGGTTGGTGGCTACACCTTC.

The table lists this clone with a few counts. J is TRBJ2-2 and V is TRBV28, with 11 nucleotides matching TRBD1. Germline V gene sequence: CDR1 MDHEN, CDR2 SYDVKM. The CDR3 covers 19 residues. The junction had 10 bases not matched to a gene; V was cut back by 0 bases and J by 4 bases. CDR3 sequence reads: CASSLCEGGTGGCTGELFF. The CDR3 DNA reads TGTGCCAGCAGTTTATGCGAAGGAGGGACAGGGGGTTGCACCGGGGAGCTGTTTTTT.

This sequence joins TRBV6-1 and TRBJ1-3; 7 positions match TRBD1. The germline CDR1 and CDR2 sequences are MNHNS and SASEGT. The length of the CDR3 is 13 residues. V was clipped by 2 bases and J by 10 bases; unmatched bases: 5. CDR3 sequence reads: CASSETRQGTIYF. Written as DNA, the CDR3 is TGTGCCAGCAGTGAAACAAGACAGGGAACCATATATTTT.

This chain links TRBV4-1 with TRBJ1-4, with 7 bases that match TRBD1. CDR3 length equals 12 residues. V lost 5 bases to trimming and J lost 12 bases; unmatched junction nucleotides: 6. Germline CDR1 reads MGHRA; CDR2 reads YSYEKL. This chain's CDR3 is CASSFAGTELFF. The CDR3 nucleotides are TGCGCCAGCAGCTTTGCCGGGACAGAACTGTTTTTT.

J is TRBJ1-5 and V is TRBV5-6; TRBD1 matches 8 bases. The V and J ends lost 2 bases and 7 bases, in that order; junction bases with no gene match: 2. The germline gives CDR1 SGHDT, CDR2 YYEEEE. This CDR3 contains 13 residues. CDR3 amino acids: CASSLQGGQPQHF. The DNA for the CDR3 is TGTGCCAGCAGCTTACAGGGGGGACAGCCCCAGCATTTT.

The V gene is TRBV7-9, the J gene TRBJ2-7; D not resolved. V lost 3 bases and J 0 bases, leaving 9 bases between the germline ends. The CDR3 spans 14 residues. Per germline, CDR1 SEHNR and CDR2 FQNEAQ (reference sequence). As DNA, the CDR3 is TGTGCCAGCAGCTTCGAGGAGTTCTCCTACGAGCAGTACTTC. Amino acids: CASSFEEFSYEQYF.

This clone was counted once. The J gene is TRBJ2-1, the V gene TRBV10-3; 9 positions match TRBD2. The CDR3 sequence is 18 residues long. Looked up from germline, CDR1 is ENHRY and CDR2 is SYGVKD. V trimming: 3 bases; J trimming: 5 bases; junction bases outside the gene matches: 14. The CDR3 bases are TGTGCCATCAGTGATCCCGTCCGGGAAGCGGGGGGAGACAATGAGCAGTTCTTC. Translating gives CAISDPVREAGGDNEQFF.

The rearrangement uses TRBV27 and TRBJ1-1; tentatively, D is TRBD1 (6 bases). The V gene lost 5 bases and the J gene lost 0 bases, with 10 bases spanning the gap. CDR3 length: 14 residues. Germline V gives CDR1 MNHEY, CDR2 SMNVEV (reference sequence). The CDR3 DNA is TGTGCCAGCAGTACCCAGGGGCTGAACACTGAAGCTTTCTTT. Translated, it gives CASSTQGLNTEAFF.

Written as DNA, the CDR3 is TGTGCCAGCTCCGAGGGGGAGTACCAAGAGACCCAGTACTTC. This gives the protein CASSEGEYQETQYF. The chain is built from TRBV2 and TRBJ2-5, with D possibly being TRBD1 (6 bases). This CDR3 comprises 14 residues. V was cut by 8 bases and J by 0 bases, with 13 bases left in between. Germline V gene sequence: CDR1 SNHLY, CDR2 FYNNEI.

J is TRBJ1-4 and V is TRBV5-6; no definite D call. The length of the CDR3 is 13 residues. The germline CDR1 and CDR2 sequences are SGHDT and YYEEEE. The ends were cut back, 2 bases at V and 6 bases at J, with 8 bases in the middle. CDR3 protein: CASSFYSDEKLFF. The CDR3 DNA is TGTGCCAGCAGCTTTTACTCTGATGAAAAACTGTTTTTT.